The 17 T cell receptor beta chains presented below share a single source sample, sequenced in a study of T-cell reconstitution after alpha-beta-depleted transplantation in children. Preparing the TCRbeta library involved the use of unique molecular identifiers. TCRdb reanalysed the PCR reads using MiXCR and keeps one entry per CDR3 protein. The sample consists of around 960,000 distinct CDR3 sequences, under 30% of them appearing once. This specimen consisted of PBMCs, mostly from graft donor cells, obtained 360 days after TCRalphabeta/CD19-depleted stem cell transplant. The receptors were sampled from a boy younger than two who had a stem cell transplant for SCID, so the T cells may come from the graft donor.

The CDR3, as DNA: TGCAGTGCTAGAGATTTGGTGACAGGGGGCATGTCTGGAAACACCATATATTTT. Its protein product is CSARDLVTGGMSGNTIYF. This chain links TRBV20-1 with TRBJ1-3; TRBD1 matches at 10 bases. With 0 bases clipped from V and 1 base from J, the junction kept 9 bases outside the gene matches. CDR1 DFQATT and CDR2 SNEGSKA come from the germline V gene (reference sequence). CDR3 length: 18 amino acids.

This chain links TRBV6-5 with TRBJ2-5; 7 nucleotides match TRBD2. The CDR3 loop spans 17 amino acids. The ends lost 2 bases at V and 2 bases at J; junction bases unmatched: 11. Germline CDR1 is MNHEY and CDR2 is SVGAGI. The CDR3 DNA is TGTGCCAGCAGTTACGGTCCGCGGGGGAGCCATCAAGAGACCCAGTACTTC. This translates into CASSYGPRGSHQETQYF.

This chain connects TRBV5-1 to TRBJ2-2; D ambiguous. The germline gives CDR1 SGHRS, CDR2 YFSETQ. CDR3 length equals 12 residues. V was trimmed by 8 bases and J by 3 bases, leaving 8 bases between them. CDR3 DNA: TGCGCCAGTACAGTGGACACCGGGGAGCTGTTTTTT. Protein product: CASTVDTGELFF.

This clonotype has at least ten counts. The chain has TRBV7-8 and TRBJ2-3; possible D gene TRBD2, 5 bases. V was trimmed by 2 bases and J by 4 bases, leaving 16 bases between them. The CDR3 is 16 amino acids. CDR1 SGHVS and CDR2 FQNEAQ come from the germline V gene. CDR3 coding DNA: TGTGCCAGCAGCTTATATGTGCGGGCCATGGCAGATACGCAGTATTTT. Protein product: CASSLYVRAMADTQYF.

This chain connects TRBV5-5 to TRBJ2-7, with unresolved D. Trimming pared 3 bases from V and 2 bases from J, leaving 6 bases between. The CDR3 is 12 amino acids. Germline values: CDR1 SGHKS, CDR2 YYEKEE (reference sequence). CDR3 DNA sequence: TGTGCCAGCAGCTGGACCCCCTACGAGCAGTACTTC. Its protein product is CASSWTPYEQYF.

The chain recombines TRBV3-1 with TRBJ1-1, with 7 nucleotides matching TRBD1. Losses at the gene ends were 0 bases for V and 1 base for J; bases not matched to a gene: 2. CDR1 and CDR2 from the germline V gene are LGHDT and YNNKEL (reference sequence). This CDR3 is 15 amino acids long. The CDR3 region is CASSQDPGGNTEAFF. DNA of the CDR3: TGTGCCAGCAGCCAAGATCCAGGGGGGAACACTGAAGCTTTCTTT.

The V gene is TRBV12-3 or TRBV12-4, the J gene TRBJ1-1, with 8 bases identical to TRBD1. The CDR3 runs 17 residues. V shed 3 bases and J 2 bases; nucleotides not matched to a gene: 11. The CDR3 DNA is TGTGCCAGCAGTTTTAGGGCAGGGGGCAAGCCTAACACTGAAGCTTTCTTT. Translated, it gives CASSFRAGGKPNTEAFF.

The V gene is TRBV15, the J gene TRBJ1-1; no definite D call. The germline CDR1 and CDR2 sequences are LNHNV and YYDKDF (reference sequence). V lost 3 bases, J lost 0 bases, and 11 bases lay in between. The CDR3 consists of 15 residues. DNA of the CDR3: TGTGCCACCAGCAGTTGGACCTCCATGAACACTGAAGCTTTCTTT. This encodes CATSSWTSMNTEAFF.

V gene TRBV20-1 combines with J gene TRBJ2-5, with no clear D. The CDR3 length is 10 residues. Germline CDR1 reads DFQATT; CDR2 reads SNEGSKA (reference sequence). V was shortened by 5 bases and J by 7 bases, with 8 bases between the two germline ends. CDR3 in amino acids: CSALRGTQYF. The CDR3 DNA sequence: TGCAGTGCTCTTCGCGGGACCCAGTACTTC.

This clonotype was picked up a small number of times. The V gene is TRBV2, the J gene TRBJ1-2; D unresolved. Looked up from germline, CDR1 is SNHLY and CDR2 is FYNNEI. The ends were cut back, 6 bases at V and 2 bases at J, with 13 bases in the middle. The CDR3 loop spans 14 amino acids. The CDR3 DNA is TGTGCCAGCAGGCTGAGAATGGTCAACTATGGCTACACCTTC. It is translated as CASRLRMVNYGYTF.

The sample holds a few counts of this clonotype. CDR3 bases: TGTGCCTGGAGTGTTGCTCCTGGGGCCAACGTCCTGACTTTC. This gives the protein CAWSVAPGANVLTF. The chain combines TRBV30 with TRBJ2-6; D ambiguous. CDR1 and CDR2 from the germline V gene are GTSNPN and SVGIG (reference sequence). V was clipped by 0 bases and J by 2 bases, with 5 bases between them. CDR3 length: 14 amino acids.

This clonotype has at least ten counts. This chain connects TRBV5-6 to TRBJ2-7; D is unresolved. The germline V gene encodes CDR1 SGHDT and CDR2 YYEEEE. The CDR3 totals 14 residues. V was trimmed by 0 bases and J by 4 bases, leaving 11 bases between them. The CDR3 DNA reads TGTGCCAGCAGCTTGGACCGGAGTGGGTACGAGCAGTACTTC. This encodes CASSLDRSGYEQYF.

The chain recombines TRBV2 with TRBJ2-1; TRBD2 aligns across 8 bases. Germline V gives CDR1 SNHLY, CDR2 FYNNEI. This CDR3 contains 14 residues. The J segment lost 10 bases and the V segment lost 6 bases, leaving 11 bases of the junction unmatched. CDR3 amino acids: CASRVFSAGGEQFF. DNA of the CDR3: TGTGCCAGCAGGGTATTCTCCGCGGGGGGCGAGCAGTTCTTC.

The CDR3 here is CSASPGGIQETQYF. The CDR3 DNA reads TGCAGTGCTAGCCCGGGGGGAATCCAAGAGACCCAGTACTTC. The chain carries TRBV20-1 and TRBJ2-5, with TRBD2 matching over 7 bases. The J segment lost 1 base and the V segment lost 3 bases, leaving 5 bases of the junction unmatched. The CDR3 totals 14 residues. Per germline, CDR1 DFQATT and CDR2 SNEGSKA (reference sequence).

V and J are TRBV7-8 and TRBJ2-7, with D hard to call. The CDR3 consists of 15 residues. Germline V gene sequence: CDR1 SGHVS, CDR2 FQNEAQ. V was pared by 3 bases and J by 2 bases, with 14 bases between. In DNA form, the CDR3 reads TGTGCCAGCAGCTTTTTATCGACTGCTCCCTACGAGCAGTACTTC. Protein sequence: CASSFLSTAPYEQYF.

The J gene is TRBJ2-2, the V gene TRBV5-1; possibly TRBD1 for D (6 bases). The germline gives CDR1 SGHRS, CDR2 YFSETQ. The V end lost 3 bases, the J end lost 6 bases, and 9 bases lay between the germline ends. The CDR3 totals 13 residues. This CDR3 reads CASSWGQSGELFF. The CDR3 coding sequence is TGCGCCAGCAGCTGGGGACAATCCGGGGAGCTGTTTTTT.

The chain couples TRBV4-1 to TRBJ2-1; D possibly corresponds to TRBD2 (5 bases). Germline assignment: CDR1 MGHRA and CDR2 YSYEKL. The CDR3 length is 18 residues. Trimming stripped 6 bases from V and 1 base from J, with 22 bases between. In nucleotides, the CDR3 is TGCGCCAGCAGTCCGATCCCCCCGTCGGGGATTTCCTACAATGAGCAGTTCTTC. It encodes CASSPIPPSGISYNEQFF.